This T cell receptor (beta chain) derives from a study of T cell responses to AZD1222 COVID-19 vaccine. Overall study findings and caveats: The study reported that nearly half of spike-specific TCRs target unmutated variant regions.

The germline V gene encodes CDR1 SNHLY and CDR2 FYNNEI. The CDR3 sequence is 13 residues long. Trimming removed 9 bases at V and 7 bases at J, with 13 bases between. As to this clone: Its specificity is unknown.

Clones were sequenced by immunoSEQ multiplex PCR, and TCRdb holds only the in-frame ones, with some missing. The sample carries 100,000 to 150,000 clones, roughly 91% recorded once. This chain joins TRBV2 and TRBJ1-6, with D possibly being TRBD1 (6 bases). The clonotype originates from an adult in good health. The sequences come from peripheral blood, collected on day 0 of AZD1222 vaccination. The CDR3 reads CASVRTVNSPLHF. The CDR3, as DNA: TGTGCCAGTGTCCGGACAGTAAATTCACCCCTCCACTTT.